This TCR beta chain was profiled in a study of cytomegalovirus exposure and HLA in healthy donors. V lost 5 bases to trimming and J lost 1 base, with 13 bases between them. The CDR3 has 15 amino acids. Germline V CDR1 and CDR2: MGHRA, YSYEKL. Regarding this clone: Its antigen is currently unknown.

60 Vbeta and 13 Jbeta primers were used in PCR. TCRdb keeps only in-frame clones here, not all; method: immunoSEQ multiplex PCR. The sample has under 110,000 clones, approximately 79% seen once; the top ten hold 3.5% to 4%. Regarding the study as a whole: A list of approximately 160 TCR beta chains associated with cytomegalovirus was given. Differences between HLA loci emerged in a later analysis of TCR association rates, with DRB1 most and HLA-C fewest. When analyzed later, a missense DCLRE1C variant was found to be linked to TCR beta V- and J-gene trimming.

This TCR derives from a man aged 55 to 70 in good health and CMV-seronegative. The specimen sequenced was PBMCs. This chain joins TRBV4-1 and TRBJ2-3; possibly TRBD2 for D (6 bases). The CDR3: CASSGVGLGTDTQYF. The CDR3 nucleotides are TGCGCCAGCAGCGGGGTGGGACTTGGCACAGATACGCAGTATTTT.